The subject of this entry is one TCR beta chain. Profiling relied on immunoSEQ multiplex PCR, and the TCRdb table lists in-frame clones only, not all of them. The data contain approximately 60,000 clones, 80% to 85% of them singletons. This entry comes from a study of OX40 agonist ivuxolimab in advanced cancers. Study details: The eligibility criteria allowed prior anti-PD-1, anti-PD-L1 or anti-CTLA-4 therapy, and 40% had some.

Exclusion applied to patients with autoimmune disease history or systemic immunosuppression. Germline V gives CDR1 MDHEN, CDR2 SYDVKM. The CDR3 runs 14 residues. Sequencing used CD4+ or CD8+ T cells sorted from blood, obtained in a trial of the OX40 agonist ivuxolimab. This TCR derives from an adult with an advanced solid tumor such as melanoma, head and neck, liver or kidney cancer. The chain joins TRBV28 to TRBJ2-5, with 9 bases lining up with TRBD1. TRBJ2-7 explains the end of the DNA better; the J call may be wrong. CDR3 sequence (DNA): TGTGCCAGCAGTTGGACAGGGGAGTCATACGAGCAGTACTTC. Translated, it gives CASSWTGESYEQYF.